A selection of T cell receptor beta chains follows, all from one sample in a study of response to subunit inactivated influenza vaccine. Via MiXCR, TCRdb re-called the RT-PCR reads, giving one row per CDR3 protein. The sample has hundreds of thousands of distinct CDR3 sequences; 11% are singletons. This same sample was also part of a study on T cells expressing NK-cell markers.

The sample consisted of PBMCs from blood, taken on the day of vaccination. These receptors were collected from a man aged 50-59 years who received an inactivated influenza vaccine. Each CDR3 is given without its conserved first and last residue. D genes are given only for firm matches.

j_gene,v_gene,d_gene,CDR3aa
TRBJ1-1,TRBV6-6,.,ASTRTENTEAF
TRBJ1-1,TRBV5-1,TRBD1,ASSGDRGMNTEAF
TRBJ1-5,TRBV28,.,ASSLGPLMSQPQH
TRBJ2-3,TRBV25-1,.,ASSEFGLSDTQY
TRBJ2-2,TRBV9,.,ASSPPLIGELF
TRBJ1-5,TRBV12-3/TRBV12-4,.,ASSFLGGSQPQH
TRBJ1-5,TRBV12-3/TRBV12-4,.,ASSFFRLSQPQH
TRBJ2-2,TRBV6-2/TRBV6-3,.,ASIAVRGAGELF
TRBJ1-3,TRBV12-3/TRBV12-4,.,ASSLYEGSSGNTIY
TRBJ2-2,TRBV3-1,TRBD2,ASSRYSGIDTGELF
TRBJ2-7,TRBV7-2,.,ASSLIGRERSYEQY
TRBJ2-7,TRBV7-8,.,ASSLAIPGRAVTYEQY
TRBJ2-1,TRBV4-1,TRBD1,ASSHLGQYNEQF
TRBJ1-3,TRBV6-5,.,ASSFYISGAGNTIY
TRBJ2-7,TRBV3-1,TRBD2,ASSQAPSGRVYEQY
TRBJ2-7,TRBV3-1,TRBD2,ASSQGHLAVSVY
TRBJ2-7,TRBV6-5,TRBD1,ASSLGYEGAYEQY
TRBJ2-5,TRBV25-1,.,ASSGAQETQY
TRBJ1-1,TRBV12-3/TRBV12-4,TRBD1,ASRKNRGLVAF
TRBJ1-5,TRBV12-3/TRBV12-4,.,ASSLGDTYSNQPQH
TRBJ1-1,TRBV3-1,TRBD1,ASSYTGANTEAF
TRBJ2-5,TRBV12-3/TRBV12-4,.,ASSLTPSQETQY
TRBJ2-1,TRBV7-2,TRBD1,ASSSKSQGAPYNEQF
TRBJ2-3,TRBV9,.,ASSDESVADTQY
TRBJ2-4,TRBV6-2/TRBV6-3,.,ASSYRNRRGGNIQY
TRBJ1-1,TRBV5-6,.,ASSEPAGNTEAF
TRBJ2-7,TRBV20-1,.,SARDFRDTSYEQY
TRBJ1-1,TRBV4-3,.,ASSQAGQGPLWTEAF
TRBJ2-2,TRBV7-2,.,ASSLVSNTGELF
TRBJ1-2,TRBV6-2/TRBV6-3,TRBD1,ASETGQGTYGYT
TRBJ1-2,TRBV6-2/TRBV6-3,.,ASSRPEGVYGYT
TRBJ2-5,TRBV6-1,TRBD1,ASTLTGQQETQY
TRBJ1-2,TRBV11-2,TRBD1,ASSPGTASHYGYT
TRBJ2-7,TRBV9,TRBD1,ASSGGTGFHEQY
TRBJ2-2,TRBV5-1,TRBD1,ASSAGTGDTGELF
TRBJ2-7,TRBV15,.,ATSRARATYEQY
TRBJ2-2,TRBV20-1,.,SARPDGELF
TRBJ2-1,TRBV15,.,ATSSPRGSGDEQF
TRBJ2-3,TRBV5-1,TRBD1,ASSLGQGIDTQY
TRBJ2-5,TRBV6-5,.,ASSPEGGTQY
TRBJ1-1,TRBV5-6,.,ASSLEQGSWTEAF
TRBJ2-1,TRBV20-1,TRBD2,SARAGGGYNEQF
TRBJ2-1,TRBV9,.,ASSAARGTENEQF
TRBJ2-5,TRBV20-1,.,SAYRTDTGETQY
TRBJ2-1,TRBV6-1,TRBD2,ASSGSGRADEQF
TRBJ2-2,TRBV7-2,TRBD2,ATRGRPANTGELF
TRBJ2-3,TRBV5-1,TRBD1,ASSWTGASTDTQY
TRBJ2-3,TRBV6-4,.,ASSESAVPPDTQY
TRBJ1-5,TRBV20-1,.,SARDPTGGNQPQH
TRBJ2-7,TRBV20-1,.,SAPPAGRSYEQY
TRBJ2-2,TRBV10-3,.,AISQGVGRNTGELF
TRBJ2-3,TRBV6-1,TRBD2,ASSQRGVADTQY